This TCR beta chain originates from a study of shared clonotypes between healthy human individuals. The CDR3 is 15 amino acids. Germline CDR1 SNHLY, CDR2 FYNNEI. The V and J ends lost 1 base and 5 bases respectively, with 11 bases between them. Several immunoSEQ plates received, in even portions, the genomic DNA of each subset. The repertoire was sequenced with immunoSEQ multiplex PCR; TCRdb's copy has only in-frame clones and lacks some. The table includes roughly 2,500,000 clones, approximately 93% detected once. As to this clone: Its antigen is unidentified.

Study-wide results and caveats: Relative to clonotypes present in all four donors, those not shared had lower generation probabilities.

The receptor was isolated from a man younger than 35 in good health. Some clones in this sample may be carry-over from other donors' samples. The specimen was naive CD4+ T cells from PBMCs. Stated subset: CD45RA+ positively selected. The rearrangement joins TRBV2 to TRBJ1-4; D not resolved. The CDR3 reads CASSEVVGSNEKLFF. The CDR3 nucleotides are TGTGCCAGCAGTGAAGTTGTAGGTTCCAATGAAAAACTGTTTTTT.